This T cell receptor (beta chain) was captured in a study of control samples from healthy donors and cancer patients. Sequencing used immunoSEQ multiplex PCR; TCRdb keeps in-frame clones, though not all of them. The top ten clones hold around 6.5% of a sample with 350,000 to 450,000 clones, around 90% of them seen once. The trim removed 4 bases at V and 5 bases at J, leaving 6 bases unmatched. Germline V gene sequence: CDR1 SGHNT, CDR2 YYREEE (reference sequence). The CDR3 is 16 residues long. The chain couples TRBV5-4 to TRBJ2-1; 13 nucleotides agree with TRBD2. This receptor was obtained from a man aged 35 to 55 with head and neck cancer. Sequenced sample: PBMCs. The CDR3 loop is CASSPGGLAGDNEQFF. CDR3 nucleotides: TGTGCCAGCAGCCCAGGCGGACTAGCGGGGGACAATGAGCAGTTCTTC.